Given below is one T cell receptor beta chain in context. Assay used: immunoSEQ multiplex PCR; TCRdb lists only in-frame clones, some missing. The sample has about 480,000 clones, about nine tenths seen once. This sample was included in a study of blood T cell repertoires in COVID-19. The sample consisted of peripheral blood. This receptor was taken from a woman in her 50s with COVID-19, enrolled during active disease.

The CDR3 protein is CASSPSRQGHEKLFF. In nucleotides, the CDR3 is TGTGCCAGCTCACCATCAAGACAGGGTCATGAAAAACTGTTTTTT. This chain links TRBV18 with TRBJ1-4; 7 nucleotides match TRBD1. Germline loops: CDR1 KGHSH, CDR2 LQKENI. CDR3 length: 15 residues. The junction had 6 bases not matched to a gene; V was cut back by 2 bases and J by 6 bases. The complete variable domain, with remaining parts taken from reference TRBV18 and TRBJ1-4, reads NAGVMQNPRHLVRRRGQEARLRCSPMKGHSHVYWYRQLPEEGLKFMVYLQKENIIDESGMPKERFSAEFPKEGPSILRIQQVVRGDSAAYFCASSPSRQGHEKLFFGSGTQLSVL.